These 27 T cell receptor beta chains were sequenced from one sample in a study of T cells in Graves' hyperthyroidism and ophthalmopathy. It was RNA transcripts that yielded the amplified TCR beta CDR3 regions. Researchers ran a first-round RT-PCR on the TCR CDR3 using the HTBI primer set. TCRdb called the multiplex PCR reads again in MiXCR, with one record for every CDR3 protein. In the table there are roughly 570,000 distinct CDR3 sequences, 46% of which are singletons. What was sequenced was peripheral blood or thyroid tissue (not recorded which). The source of these receptors is a woman under 30 with Graves' hyperthyroidism.

This clonotype was recorded at least ten times. The chain recombines TRBV7-8 with TRBJ2-2; TRBD2 aligns across 8 bases. Germline V lookup: CDR1 SGHVS, CDR2 FQNEAQ. V dropped 5 bases and J dropped 9; count of bases not matched to a gene: 11. This CDR3 is 15 amino acids long. Written as DNA, the CDR3 is TGTGCCAGCAGCCTAGGGCGTAGCGGGACCCGGGAGCTGTTTTTT. Amino acid sequence: CASSLGRSGTRELFF.

This clonotype was seen a handful of times. The chain uses TRBV12-3 or TRBV12-4 and TRBJ1-4; D unresolved. The CDR3 sequence is 14 residues long. V lost 6 bases and J lost 8, with 16 bases in between. The CDR3 here is CASSPVGPGEKLFF. CDR3 in DNA: TGTGCCAGCAGCCCAGTCGGACCTGGGGAAAAACTGTTTTTT.

This rearrangement joins TRBV29-1 to TRBJ1-2; the D gene is possibly TRBD1 (6 bases). Germline CDR1 is SQVTM and CDR2 is ANQGSEA. Trimming stripped 7 bases from V and 4 bases from J, with 19 bases between. The CDR3 totals 14 residues. CDR3 protein: CSAGLGGRSYGYTF. For the CDR3, the DNA is TGCAGCGCAGGACTGGGGGGGCGGAGCTATGGCTACACCTTC. The whole variable domain, filled in from reference TRBV29-1 and TRBJ1-2, reads SAVISQKPSRDICQRGTSLTIQCQVDSQVTMMFWYRQQPGQSLTLIATANQGSEATYESGFVIDKFPISRPNLTFSTLTVSNMSPEDSSIYLCSAGLGGRSYGYTFGSGTRLTVV.

V gene TRBV29-1 combines with J gene TRBJ2-7; TRBD2 matches at 8 bases. This CDR3 spans 14 amino acids. J gave up 3 bases and V 3 bases, and 7 bases lay outside the gene matches. CDR1 and CDR2 (germline): SQVTM, ANQGSEA. CDR3 sequence: CSVDLGRAIYEQYF. CDR3 nucleotides: TGCAGCGTTGACCTCGGGAGGGCCATCTACGAGCAGTACTTC.

This clonotype was counted between two and nine times. This chain links TRBV27 with TRBJ2-7, with D possibly TRBD2 on 5 matching bases. Germline V lookup: CDR1 MNHEY, CDR2 SMNVEV (reference sequence). Trimming took off 4 bases at V and 5 bases at J, with 15 bases between the two ends. The CDR3 has 14 amino acids. CDR3 coding DNA: TGTGCCAGCAGTTCCCCGGGGTTAGGCCACGAGCAGTACTTC. Translating gives CASSSPGLGHEQYF.

Details on this clonotype: Just one base apart from a much larger clone, this may be a read error. The rearrangement links TRBV7-3 to TRBJ2-5; D may be TRBD2 (6 bases). The CDR3 spans 16 residues. With 5 bases removed from V and 1 base from J, the gap between germline ends came to 17 bases. Per germline, CDR1 SGHTA and CDR2 FQGTGA. The CDR3 DNA reads TGTGCCAGCAGCCCGGCGGGGACGGCCCTCCAAGAGACCCAGTACTTC. This gives the protein CASSPAGTALQETQYF.

This clonotype has a count of ten or more. The chain has TRBV7-6 and TRBJ2-7; tentative D call: TRBD2 (5 bases). Germline V gives CDR1 SGHVS, CDR2 FNYEAQ. The CDR3 totals 14 residues. V dropped 0 bases and J dropped 4 bases, with 10 bases sitting between them. The CDR3 protein is CASSLAGMSYEQYF. The CDR3 DNA reads TGTGCCAGCAGCTTAGCCGGGATGTCGTACGAGCAGTACTTC.

This clonotype appeared a few times. The chain recombines TRBV7-2 with TRBJ1-2; 7 nucleotides line up with TRBD1. J lost 12 bases, V lost 6 bases, and 13 bases had no gene match. Germline V gene sequence: CDR1 SGHTA, CDR2 FQGNSA. This CDR3 contains 13 residues. CDR3 DNA: TGTGCCAGCAGTTCGACGACACGGACAGGCAACACCTTC. Amino acid sequence: CASSSTTRTGNTF.

The V call is TRBV19, the J call TRBJ1-5, with D unresolved. The germline V gene encodes CDR1 LNHDA and CDR2 SQIVND (reference sequence). This CDR3 region has 15 residues. V was trimmed by 3 bases and J by 0 bases, leaving 9 bases between them. CDR3 nucleotides: TGTGCCAGTAGTATGGTAGGGATTAGCAATCAGCCCCAGCATTTT. Translated, it gives CASSMVGISNQPQHF.

This clonotype has at least ten counts. The chain links TRBV20-1 to TRBJ1-5; no clear D. V gave up 2 bases and J gave up 0 bases, with 17 bases separating them. This CDR3 has 17 residues. Germline V gene lookup returns CDR1 DFQATT and CDR2 SNEGSKA (reference sequence). As DNA, the CDR3 is TGCAGTGCTAGATCCTCCGGTTCTTTCGGTAGCAATCAGCCCCAGCATTTT. This gives the protein CSARSSGSFGSNQPQHF.

There are many counts of this clonotype. This chain links TRBV29-1 with TRBJ1-2; 7 nucleotides match TRBD1. The trim removed 4 bases at V and 2 bases at J, leaving 4 bases unmatched. Germline V CDR1 and CDR2: SQVTM, ANQGSEA. The CDR3 is 13 residues long. CDR3 DNA sequence: TGCAGCGTTGGGGACAGACTCAACTATGGCTACACCTTC. Amino acid sequence: CSVGDRLNYGYTF.

This clonotype was seen at least ten times. V gene TRBV20-1 combines with J gene TRBJ2-7; no clear D gene. The CDR3 length is 15 residues. CDR1 and CDR2 (germline): DFQATT, SNEGSKA (reference sequence). The V gene lost 3 bases and the J gene lost 0 bases, with 15 bases spanning the gap. The CDR3 region has the DNA TGCAGTGCTAGGGACGGCTCCCGAAGCTCCTACGAGCAGTACTTC. It translates to CSARDGSRSSYEQYF.

This clonotype was counted many times. In DNA, the CDR3 is TGTGCCAGCAGCTACCGGACAGGGGGTAACTATGGCTACACCTTC. Protein product: CASSYRTGGNYGYTF. The rearrangement links TRBV11-3 to TRBJ1-2; 10 nucleotides match TRBD1. CDR3 length equals 15 residues. Germline V gives CDR1 SGHNT, CDR2 YENEEA. Trimming cost V 4 bases and J 1 base; bases outside gene matches: 3.

On this clonotype: The junction does not match germline at one end; this may be a read error. V is TRBV7-9 and J is TRBJ2-7; D is possibly TRBD1 (7 bases). The J call is doubtful: the DNA matches TRBJ2-1 better. The germline V gene has CDR1 SEHNR and CDR2 FQNEAQ (reference sequence). CDR3 length: 14 residues. CDR3 protein: CASSVAHRGLEQFF. The DNA of the CDR3 is TGTGCCAGCAGCGTAGCCCACAGGGGACTTGAGCAGTTCTTC.

In regard to this clonotype: The DNA is omitted, as the CDR3 cannot be located on it reliably, and the CDR3 follows TCRdb's listing. V gene TRBV7-4 combines with J gene TRBJ2-7; TRBD1, as called in the table, went unchecked against the DNA. The CDR3 has 23 amino acids, counting both end residues. Germline CDR1 reads SGHVT; CDR2 reads SQSDAQ. CDR3: CASSLSQTNYGYTFGGLGYEQYF.

In regard to this clonotype: It is unclear where the CDR3 begins or ends on the DNA, so no DNA is shown, and the CDR3 is as TCRdb lists it. This chain links TRBV25-1 with TRBJ2-7; the D call in the table, TRBD2, was not verified against the DNA. The CDR3 is 15 residues long, counting both termini. Per germline, CDR1 MGHDK and CDR2 SYGVNS. The CDR3: CVCSASQRAGYEQYF.

This clonotype was recorded many times. The rearrangement joins TRBV6-5 to TRBJ2-7; 9 bases fit TRBD1. The CDR3 is made up of 14 amino acids. In germline, CDR1 is MNHEY, CDR2 SVGAGI. V lost 6 bases, J lost 1 base, and 4 bases stayed unmatched. CDR3 coding DNA: TGTGCCAGCAGATGGGACAGGGAATCCTACGAGCAGTACTTC. Its translation is CASRWDRESYEQYF.

This chain joins TRBV5-4 and TRBJ2-2; D ambiguous. CDR3 size: 18 residues. Trimming took off 1 base at V and 7 bases at J, with 23 bases between the two ends. CDR1 and CDR2 (germline): SGHNT, YYREEE (reference sequence). CDR3 sequence: CASSLYPNQRIRFGELFF. The CDR3 bases are TGTGCCAGCAGCTTGTACCCCAATCAGCGAATCCGGTTCGGGGAGCTGTTTTTT. The whole variable domain, remainder taken from reference TRBV5-4 and TRBJ2-2, is ETGVTQSPTHLIKTRGQQVTLRCSSQSGHNTVSWYQQALGQGPQFIFQYYREEENGRGNFPPRFSGLQFPNYSSELNVNALELDDSALYLCASSLYPNQRIRFGELFFGEGSRLTVL.

V gene TRBV3-1 combines with J gene TRBJ2-2; TRBD2 might be the D (6 bases). CDR1 is LGHDT, CDR2 YNNKEL, per germline (reference sequence). The CDR3 runs to 17 residues. V lost 0 bases and J 1 base, leaving 12 bases between the germline ends. For the CDR3, the DNA is TGTGCCAGCAGCCAAGATAAGAGCGGGTTGAACACCGGGGAGCTGTTTTTT. This sequence encodes CASSQDKSGLNTGELFF.

This clonotype showed up many times. This CDR3 reads CASRDDLNYGYTF. In nucleotides, the CDR3 is TGTGCCAGCAGGGACGACCTAAACTATGGCTACACCTTC. The chain uses TRBV2 and TRBJ1-2; D is unclear. Per the germline V gene, CDR1 is SNHLY and CDR2 is FYNNEI. This CDR3 has 13 amino acids. The V and J ends lost 6 bases and 2 bases respectively, with 10 bases between them. Filled out from reference TRBV2 and TRBJ1-2, the complete variable domain reads EPEVTQTPSHQVTQMGQEVILRCVPISNHLYFYWYRQILGQKVEFLVSFYNNEISEKSEIFDDQFSVERPDGSNFTLKIRSTKLEDSAMYFCASRDDLNYGYTFGSGTRLTVV.

At least ten counts were recorded for this clonotype. The rearrangement uses TRBV2 and TRBJ2-5, with 7 bases matching TRBD2. Germline CDR1 is SNHLY and CDR2 is FYNNEI. This CDR3 comprises 15 residues. With 2 bases clipped from V and 1 base from J, the junction kept 4 bases outside the gene matches. CDR3 DNA sequence: TGTGCCAGCAGTGAAAGAGCGGGATTCCAAGAGACCCAGTACTTC. It is translated as CASSERAGFQETQYF.

The rearrangement joins TRBV20-1 to TRBJ1-4; 9 bases fit TRBD1. From germline, CDR1 is DFQATT and CDR2 SNEGSKA (reference sequence). Trimming took 3 bases from V and 7 from J; bases not matched to a gene: 3. This CDR3 contains 13 residues. DNA of the CDR3: TGCAGTGCTAGGGACAGGGGAGGTGAAAAACTGTTTTTT. As protein: CSARDRGGEKLFF.

The sample holds many counts of this clonotype. The rearrangement joins TRBV5-8 to TRBJ1-4, with TRBD1 as a possible D gene (5 bases). In germline, CDR1 is SGHTS, CDR2 YDEGEE. The CDR3 spans 15 residues. The V end lost 4 bases, the J end lost 7 bases, and 17 bases lay between the germline ends. DNA for the CDR3: TGTGCCAGCAGCGTCCAGGGTCCTGAAGGTGAAAAACTGTTTTTT. This codes for CASSVQGPEGEKLFF.

The sample holds many counts of this clonotype. The V and J genes are TRBV19 and TRBJ2-7, with D maybe TRBD1 (6 bases). Deletions cut 3 bases from V and 2 bases from J, with 14 bases between. Germline V gene lookup returns CDR1 LNHDA and CDR2 SQIVND (reference sequence). CDR3 length: 15 residues. CDR3 coding DNA: TGTGCCAGTAGTATCAGGGGTTTGGGGACCTACGAGCAGTACTTC. Protein: CASSIRGLGTYEQYF.

J is TRBJ1-6 and V is TRBV20-1; tentative D call: TRBD1 (6 bases). Germline assignment: CDR1 DFQATT and CDR2 SNEGSKA (reference sequence). This CDR3 spans 15 amino acids. Trimming took off 4 bases at V and 7 bases at J, with 17 bases between the two ends. The CDR3 DNA reads as TGCAGTGCTACAAAGAGGGGGGGCATCAATTCACCCCTCCACTTT. It is translated as CSATKRGGINSPLHF.

The chain combines TRBV5-1 with TRBJ2-5; TRBD2 matches at 8 bases. The CDR3 has 17 residues. CDR1 and CDR2 (germline): SGHRS, YFSETQ. Trimming cost V 2 bases and J 1 base; bases outside gene matches: 10. The CDR3 DNA follows: TGCGCCAGCAGCTTCGGTACTAGCGGCTACCCCCAAGAGACCCAGTACTTC. Encoded protein: CASSFGTSGYPQETQYF.

This chain links TRBV6-5 with TRBJ2-7; D perhaps matches TRBD1 (5 bases). Per germline, CDR1 MNHEY and CDR2 SVGAGI. Trimming left V 5 bases short and J 7 bases short, with 15 bases between. The CDR3 covers 13 residues. As DNA, the CDR3 is TGTGCCAGCAGTGAACCAGGGTCGGATGAGCAGTACTTC. Translating it yields CASSEPGSDEQYF.